This T cell receptor (beta chain) came from a study of early stage breast cancer tumors. Study at large: Under 10 ER+/PR+/HER2- tumors were invasive ductal; a few were invasive lobular. Samples were sequenced at approximately 9-fold average coverage. General study results and limits: Commonly generated sequences made up most enriched TCRB sequences shared between patients.

This clone was detected a few times. The antigen is not known. This same CDR3 is encoded by further DNA sequences in the sample. Each tumor contributed about 19-55 mg of diced tissue. V gave up 3 bases and J gave up 5 bases, with 2 bases separating them. Germline CDR1 KGHSH, CDR2 LQKENI. This CDR3 region has 11 residues. Method: immunoSEQ multiplex PCR; TCRdb's copy keeps in-frame clones and lacks some. Of approximately 10,000 clones listed, almost 65% are singletons. This TCR derives from a person in their 60s with breast cancer. Sequenced input: breast tumor tissue. The genes are TRBV18 and TRBJ2-1; no reliable D call. As DNA, the CDR3 is TGTGCCAGCTCACCCAACAATGAGCAGTTCTTC. This codes for CASSPNNEQFF.